These 17 T cell receptor beta chains were all obtained from the same sample, sequenced in a study of blood T cell repertoires in COVID-19 (TCRdb year 2020). The library came from the immunoSEQ multiplex PCR assay. This is the immuneACCESS table as TCRdb keeps it, with only in-frame sequences that have V and J called. A part of the clones is gone; compared with another copy, unresolved V genes explain less than half, and the rest is unexplained. Recorded for this sample are about 82,000 clones; approximately 86% of them occurred a single time. The top ten constitute 18% of the sample. Sequencing was performed on peripheral blood. Receptors were obtained from a man older than 75 with active or convalescent COVID-19.

This clone was picked up a small number of times. The chain couples TRBV4-2 to TRBJ2-5; TRBD1 agrees at 11 bases. The CDR3 has 18 residues. In germline, CDR1 is LGHNA, CDR2 YNFKEQ. V lost 0 bases to trimming and J lost 5 bases; unmatched junction nucleotides: 11. CDR3 coding DNA: TGTGCCAGCAGCCAAGAAGTCAGTGGACAGGGGGCTGTGGAGACCCAGTACTTC. It is translated as CASSQEVSGQGAVETQYF.

The CDR3 loop is CASSQDLEGVGGYTF. CDR3 nucleotides: TGTGCCAGCAGCCAAGATCTCGAGGGGGTTGGCGGCTACACCTTC. The chain carries TRBV4-2 and TRBJ1-2; weak D call: TRBD1 (6 bases). The V and J ends lost 0 bases and 8 bases respectively, with 16 bases between them. This CDR3 contains 15 residues. From germline, CDR1 is LGHNA and CDR2 YNFKEQ.

The chain links TRBV24-1 to TRBJ1-5; 8 bases line up with TRBD1. CDR1 and CDR2 (germline): KGHDR, SFDVKD. The CDR3 sequence is 18 residues long. Trimming removed 2 bases from V and 0 bases from J; junction bases left unmatched: 8. The CDR3 here is CATSDSGQGQYSNQPQHF. In DNA, the CDR3 is TGTGCCACCAGTGATTCCGGACAGGGCCAGTATAGCAATCAGCCCCAGCATTTT.

The V call is TRBV6-1, the J call TRBJ2-3, with 7 bases lining up with TRBD2. The length of the CDR3 is 15 residues. Germline V gene sequence: CDR1 MNHNS, CDR2 SASEGT. Unmatched junction bases numbered 6, after V lost 2 bases and J lost 4 bases. CDR3 amino acids: CASSERGSWADTQYF. The CDR3 DNA reads TGTGCCAGCAGTGAACGCGGGAGTTGGGCAGATACGCAGTATTTT.

The chain couples TRBV6-1 to TRBJ2-7, with 14 bases lining up with TRBD2. The CDR3 contains 16 residues. Trimming cost V 4 bases and J 2 bases; bases outside gene matches: 4. CDR1 MNHNS and CDR2 SASEGT come from the germline V gene. The CDR3 DNA reads TGTGCCAGCAGTGCCCGACTAGCGGGGGGGCCCTACGAGCAGTACGTC. Residues: CASSARLAGGPYEQYV.

V and J are TRBV12-5 and TRBJ2-1; 8 nucleotides match TRBD2. Germline lookup yields CDR1 LGHNT and CDR2 FRNRAP. Trimming cost V 1 base and J 7 bases; bases outside gene matches: 12. The CDR3 covers 17 residues. The CDR3 DNA sequence: TGTGCTAGTGGTTTGGCCACGGGGGGGCGCATGAGGAATGAGCAGTTCTTC. Its protein is CASGLATGGRMRNEQFF.

The V and J genes are TRBV5-1 and TRBJ1-6; D not resolved. The ends were cut back, 5 bases at V and 7 bases at J, with 10 bases in the middle. This CDR3 contains 13 residues. Germline V gives CDR1 SGHRS, CDR2 YFSETQ. As DNA, the CDR3 is TGCGCCAGCAGGTTGACGGGGAATTCACCCCTCCACTTT. Protein sequence: CASRLTGNSPLHF.

The chain is built from TRBV21-1 and TRBJ1-1; the listed D gene, TRBD1, was not tested against the DNA. TRBV21-1 is a listed pseudogene. The CDR3 totals 17 residues. Here the CDR3 reads CASSKADRGFSYAEAFF. The CDR3 DNA follows: TGTGCCAGCAGCAAGGCCGACAGGGGGTTTAGTTACGCTGAAGCTTTCTTT.

The V gene is TRBV7-9, the J gene TRBJ1-1; D might be TRBD1 (5 bases). The germline gives CDR1 SEHNR, CDR2 FQNEAQ (reference sequence). This CDR3 has 13 amino acids. The V end lost 8 bases, the J end lost 4 bases, and 14 bases lay between the germline ends. The CDR3 DNA reads as TGTGCCAGCCGAGACAGCCCCAGCACTGAAGCTTTCTTT. Translated: CASRDSPSTEAFF.

This clone was recorded once. The chain is built from TRBV9 and TRBJ1-5, with a weak D call TRBD1 (5 bases). Trimming left V 0 bases short and J 5 bases short, with 15 bases between. The CDR3 runs to 16 residues. Germline CDR1 reads SGDLS; CDR2 reads YYNGEE. The CDR3 region has the DNA TGTGCCAGCAGCGTAGCTTTCAGGGTTGGGGATCAGCCCCAGCATTTT. It encodes CASSVAFRVGDQPQHF. The complete variable domain, with remaining parts taken from reference TRBV9 and TRBJ1-5, reads DSGVTQTPKHLITATGQRVTLRCSPRSGDLSVYWYQQSLDQGLQFLIQYYNGEERAKGNILERFSAQQFPDLHSELNLSSLELGDSALYFCASSVAFRVGDQPQHFGDGTRLSIL.

The CDR3 region is CASSAGHIQETQYF. The CDR3 nucleotides are TGTGCCAGCAGCGCCGGACACATCCAAGAGACCCAGTACTTC. This chain joins TRBV9 and TRBJ2-5; maybe TRBD1 (5 bases). This CDR3 is built from 14 residues. CDR1 is SGDLS and CDR2 is YYNGEE in the germline V gene. Deletions cut 3 bases from V and 1 base from J, with 10 bases between.

The rearrangement uses TRBV18 and TRBJ2-1, with D uncertain. This CDR3 region has 11 residues. Trimming shortened V by 3 bases and J by 11 bases, and 8 bases separated the two germline ends. Germline V gives CDR1 KGHSH, CDR2 LQKENI. DNA of the CDR3: TGTGCCAGCTCACCCGCGGAGCAGCAGTTCTTC. Translating it yields CASSPAEQQFF.

V is TRBV5-1 and J is TRBJ2-1; tentatively, D is TRBD1 (6 bases). CDR1 is SGHRS and CDR2 is YFSETQ in the germline V gene. Trimming took off 3 bases at V and 7 bases at J, with 11 bases between the two ends. There are 13 residues in the CDR3. CDR3 sequence reads: CASSSKQGNEQFF. In nucleotides, the CDR3 is TGCGCCAGCAGCTCGAAACAGGGTAATGAGCAGTTCTTC.

The V gene is TRBV5-1, the J gene TRBJ2-2, with a possible D match to TRBD2 (5 bases). Germline-derived CDR1 and CDR2 are SGHRS and YFSETQ. V lost 2 bases and J lost 1, with 9 bases in between. The CDR3 extends over 15 amino acids. The CDR3 region has the DNA TGCGCCAGCAGCTTTCTTGAGGGGAACACCGGGGAGCTGTTTTTT. Amino acids: CASSFLEGNTGELFF.

The chain uses TRBV24-1 and TRBJ2-3, with 7 bases fitting TRBD2. V shed 10 bases and J 4 bases; nucleotides not matched to a gene: 10. Germline lookup yields CDR1 KGHDR and CDR2 SFDVKD. The CDR3 consists of 14 residues. The CDR3 reads CATALREIPDTQYF. CDR3 DNA: TGTGCCACTGCCCTGCGGGAGATTCCAGATACGCAGTATTTT.

The chain carries TRBV6-4 and TRBJ2-3; D is undetermined. V lost 0 bases to trimming and J lost 9 bases, with 7 bases between them. Looked up from germline, CDR1 is MRHNA and CDR2 is SNTAGT. CDR3 length: 12 residues. The CDR3 DNA reads TGTGCCAGCAGTGACTCGGCAGTGACGCAGTATTTT. Its translation: CASSDSAVTQYF.

The genes are TRBV18 and TRBJ1-1, with D possibly TRBD1 on 5 matching bases. V was pared by 5 bases and J by 3 bases, with 13 bases between. This CDR3 region has 14 residues. Looked up from germline, CDR1 is KGHSH and CDR2 is LQKENI. The CDR3 nucleotides are TGTGCCAGCTCAAGCGGGGCGGGGGACACTGAAGCTTTCTTT. Translation: CASSSGAGDTEAFF.